What follows are 5 T cell receptor beta chains derived from one specimen sequenced in a study of T cells in Graves' hyperthyroidism and ophthalmopathy. RNA transcripts were the template for amplifying TCR beta CDR3 regions. Researchers ran a first-round RT-PCR on the TCR CDR3 using the HTBI primer set. TCRdb re-derived calls from the multiplex PCR reads in MiXCR, one entry per CDR3 protein. Of roughly 550,000 distinct CDR3 sequences listed, about 16% are singletons. Sequencing used blood. Source of these receptors: a woman aged 25-40 years with Graves' ophthalmopathy.

This clonotype has a handful of counts. V gene TRBV7-9 combines with J gene TRBJ1-1; possible D gene TRBD1, 5 bases. Germline V gene lookup returns CDR1 SEHNR and CDR2 FQNEAQ (reference sequence). V was pared by 2 bases and J by 4 bases, with 14 bases between. The CDR3 consists of 15 residues. CDR3 region: CASSLIAGYATEAFF. The CDR3 coding sequence is TGTGCCAGCAGCTTAATAGCAGGGTACGCCACTGAAGCTTTCTTT.

This clonotype was recorded many times. The rearrangement links TRBV28 to TRBJ2-5; unclear D gene. This CDR3 region has 13 residues. Trimming took 6 bases from V and 4 from J, leaving 12 bases between them. Germline CDR1 reads MDHEN; CDR2 reads SYDVKM. CDR3 DNA: TGTGCCAGCAGCCCCACCACAATAGAGACCCAGTACTTC. This translates into CASSPTTIETQYF.

This clonotype was seen ten or more times. In DNA, the CDR3 is TGTGCCACCAGACCTGGGACAGGACTCCAAGAGACCCAGTACTTC. This sequence encodes CATRPGTGLQETQYF. The chain has TRBV24-1 and TRBJ2-5, with 8 bases fitting TRBD1. Germline CDR1 KGHDR, CDR2 SFDVKD. After removal of 7 bases from V and 1 base from J, the junction contained 7 bases not matched to a gene. This CDR3 is built from 15 residues.

This clonotype showed up many times. The CDR3 is CASSFRGRSADTQYF. Here the CDR3 DNA reads TGTGCCAGCAGCTTCAGGGGGAGATCGGCAGATACGCAGTATTTT. This rearrangement joins TRBV11-2 to TRBJ2-3, with 7 positions matching TRBD1. Per the germline V gene, CDR1 is SGHAT and CDR2 is FQNNGV. The junction had 7 bases not matched to a gene; V was cut back by 3 bases and J by 4 bases. The CDR3 has 15 amino acids.

This clonotype was recorded a few times. The chain couples TRBV7-2 to TRBJ2-2; possibly TRBD1 for D (5 bases). CDR1 is SGHTA, CDR2 FQGNSA, per germline. The CDR3 is 16 residues long. V lost 7 bases and J 2 bases, leaving 17 bases between the germline ends. CDR3 coding DNA: TGTGCCAGCATGATCAAAGGGGCCCTTAACACCGGGGAGCTGTTTTTT. Translating it yields CASMIKGALNTGELFF.